This T cell receptor beta chain was sequenced during a study of OX40 agonist ivuxolimab in advanced cancers. The overall study: Allowance was made for prior anti-PD-1, anti-PD-L1 or anti-CTLA-4 therapy, and 40% to 45% had some. Whole-study findings and limits: Among the lowest peripheral clonal expansion occurred in 0.1-3.0 mg/kg partial responders. Within 6 weeks, CD4+ and CD8+ blood T cells expanded clonally at 0.1 to 3.0 mg/kg.

Repertoires were generated with immunoSEQ multiplex PCR, while TCRdb's copy carries only in-frame clones and drops some. The table includes some 58,000 clones, around 90% detected once. This clone was detected only once. The antigen is not known. This CDR3 has 14 residues. V was pared by 6 bases and J by 11 bases, with 20 bases between. Germline CDR1 and CDR2: SNHLY and FYNNEI. This TCR was sampled from an adult with an advanced solid tumor such as melanoma, head and neck, liver or kidney cancer. The sample consisted of CD4+ or CD8+ T cells sorted from blood, taken in a trial of the OX40 agonist ivuxolimab. The chain couples TRBV2 to TRBJ2-4, with D possibly being TRBD1 (5 bases). The CDR3 spells CASSLNRPEGVQYF. In DNA form, the CDR3 reads TGTGCCAGCAGCCTTAACAGGCCAGAAGGGGTTCAGTACTTC. Full variable domain (missing parts from reference TRBV2 and TRBJ2-4): EPEVTQTPSHQVTQMGQEVILRCVPISNHLYFYWYRQILGQKVEFLVSFYNNEISEKSEIFDDQFSVERPDGSNFTLKIRSTKLEDSAMYFCASSLNRPEGVQYFGAGTRLSVL.